This T cell receptor beta chain is drawn from a study of radiotherapy plus CTLA-4 blockade in lung cancer. Study-level information: Objective responses occurred in around 20% of patients; roughly 31% had disease control.

Study-wide points: The study found tumor-derived TCR clones expanded in blood after radiotherapy plus ipilimumab.

Chemo-refractory metastatic non-small-cell lung cancer patients underwent focal radiation alongside CTLA-4 blockade with ipilimumab. Notes on this clone: Its target is not known.

The CDR3 has 13 residues. Unmatched junction bases numbered 3, after V lost 3 bases and J lost 6 bases. Germline CDR1 SEHNR, CDR2 FQNEAQ (reference sequence). Clones were read by immunoSEQ multiplex PCR, and TCRdb kept only the in-frame ones, dropping some. Altogether around 56,000 clones are present, less than 85% being singletons, with the ten largest covering around 16%. The origin of this receptor is a human donor with non-small cell lung cancer who had a complete response to radiotherapy plus ipilimumab. The material was peripheral blood, obtained from a patient treated with radiotherapy plus ipilimumab. This sequence joins TRBV7-9 and TRBJ2-7, with TRBD2 matching 9 bases. CDR3 nucleotide sequence: TGTGCCAGCAGCTTGAGCGGGGGGCGCGAGCAGTACTTC. Its translation is CASSLSGGREQYF.